This T cell receptor beta chain was captured in a study of blood T cell repertoires in COVID-19. About the study: Acute and convalescent COVID-19 specimens originated in the United States, Italy and Spain. Nucleic acid was either cDNA or gDNA, and it came from T cells, B-cell-depleted T cells, or PBMCs.

Authors' methods: Estimated nucleated cell counts came from reference gene primer amplification. Profiled with immunoSEQ multiplex PCR; TCRdb holds only in-frame clones, not every one. The DNA gave D and trimming, while V, J and clone size come from that table. Of around 99,000 clones in the sample, more than 65% were seen once. The germline V gene encodes CDR1 MDHEN and CDR2 SYDVKM. The CDR3 length is 14 residues. The V segment lost 6 bases and the J segment 3 bases; nucleotides outside the gene matches: 2. The sequenced sample was peripheral blood. The chain couples TRBV28 to TRBJ1-6; 7 bases are a match to TRBD1. The source of this sequence is an elderly woman with active or convalescent COVID-19. CDR3 amino acids: CASRPGGYNSPLHF. Here the CDR3 DNA reads TGTGCCAGCAGACCAGGGGGCTATAATTCACCCCTCCACTTT.